This T cell receptor (beta chain) was retrieved from a study of low-dose radiotherapy and immunotherapy resistance in tumors. There are many counts of this clonotype. The germline CDR1 and CDR2 sequences are DFQATT and SNEGSKA (reference sequence). V was pared by 4 bases and J by 2 bases, with 15 bases between. This CDR3 is built from 14 residues. This sample's time point: before trial treatment. Both TCRalpha and TCRbeta chains were reverse transcribed with V-gene-specific primers. Amplification, which lasted 15 to 20 PCR cycles, used a constant-region primer and V-primer adapter to amplify TCRs. In TCRdb, the reads were re-called with MiXCR into one record per CDR3 protein. The sample lists 55,000 to 80,000 distinct CDR3 sequences, around a quarter seen once, with less than 8% in the top ten.

V usage is TRBV20-1 and J usage is TRBJ2-7; D is undetermined. The sequence derives from a male donor with rectosigmoid adenocarcinoma. The specimen comprised PBMCs, sampled before treatment. CDR3 region: CSATSVLTPYEQYF. In DNA form, the CDR3 reads TGCAGTGCTACCTCAGTTTTAACCCCCTACGAGCAGTACTTC.